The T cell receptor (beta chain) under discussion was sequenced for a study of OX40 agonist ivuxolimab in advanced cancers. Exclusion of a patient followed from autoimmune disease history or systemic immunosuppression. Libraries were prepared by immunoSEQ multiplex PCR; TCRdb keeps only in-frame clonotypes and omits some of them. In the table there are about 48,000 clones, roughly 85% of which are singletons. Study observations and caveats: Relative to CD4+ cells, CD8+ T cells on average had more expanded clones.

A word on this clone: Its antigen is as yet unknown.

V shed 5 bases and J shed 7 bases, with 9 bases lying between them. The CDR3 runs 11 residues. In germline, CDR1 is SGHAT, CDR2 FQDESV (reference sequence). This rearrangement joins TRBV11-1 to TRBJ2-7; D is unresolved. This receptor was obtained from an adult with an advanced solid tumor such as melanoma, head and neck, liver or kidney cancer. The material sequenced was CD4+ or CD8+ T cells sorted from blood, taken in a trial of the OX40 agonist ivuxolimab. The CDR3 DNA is TGTGCCAGCAGCGAAGAGGCGGAGCAGTACTTC. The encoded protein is CASSEEAEQYF.